The entry that follows covers one TCR beta chain sequence. This sample includes further DNA sequences coding for the same CDR3. This entry belongs to a study of blood T cell repertoires in COVID-19. Across the whole study: From T cells, B-cell-depleted T cells, or PBMCs came the material, which was cDNA or gDNA.

Authors' processing steps: Amplification of reference gene primers was used by the study to estimate nucleated cell counts. The assay was immunoSEQ multiplex PCR, and TCRdb's table has in-frame clones only and misses some. That table supplies the V and J calls and clone size; D and trimming were determined from the DNA. The sample contains 400,000 to 450,000 clones, 86% of which appear only once. V was pared by 1 base and J by 4 bases, with 0 bases of the junction left unmatched. The CDR3 is made up of 15 amino acids. Germline assignment: CDR1 MNHNS and CDR2 SASEGT. The chain is built from TRBV6-1 and TRBJ2-1; 11 bases line up with TRBD2. Sequenced material: peripheral blood. The sequence was collected from a woman in her twenties or thirties with active or convalescent COVID-19. DNA for the CDR3: TGTGCCAGCAGTGAAGGACTAGCGGGGTACAATGAGCAGTTCTTC. This sequence encodes CASSEGLAGYNEQFF.